This TCR beta chain is from a study of blood T cells in healthy people across ages (dated by TCRdb to about 2015). The study in broad terms: In model experiments, template switching captured about one uniquely barcoded TCR beta cDNA molecule for every two T cells. The study analyzed two additional independent replicas of 1 million unique cDNA reads from the same blood draw for two donors, one aged 18 to 29 and one aged 80 or older. Four age groups were formed from the donors: young (average around 15 years), middle-aged (around 37), aged (under 70) and long-lived (roughly 81). To track age-related changes in TCR beta repertoire diversity, the study relied on deep sequencing normalized with unique cDNA molecular identifiers.

Findings and caveats that apply to the study as a whole: Bulk unsorted PBMC profiling prevented conclusive comparison of naive and antigen-experienced compartments. Observed TCR beta diversity per million T cells fell roughly linearly with age, and a significant reduction was already apparent by age roughly 40. Because donor CMV infection status was unknown, age-related changes in expanded clonotypes were potentially confounded. Estimates of total diversity based on one million sequenced T cells were considered lower bounds and underestimates. Compared with the aged group, the long-lived group had more naive CD4+ T cells, fewer expanded clones and increased TCR diversity, suggesting age selection. The percentage of naive T cells measured by flow cytometry correlated strongly with observed TCR beta diversity.

This clonotype has more than one count but fewer than ten. Its recognized antigen is unknown. No base qualities exist here, and no much larger clone lies one base off it. Systemically healthy Caucasian individuals from Russia, about 38 in total and aged about 6 to 95 years, were included as donors. Each donor gave approximately 9.4 milliliters of peripheral blood, drawn into EDTA-treated Vacutainer tubes. Ficoll-Paque density-gradient centrifugation was used to isolate PBMCs, with at least 6.5 million obtained per sample. Trizol reagent was used to extract total RNA from PBMCs, with at least 6 micrograms per sample. For every donor, flow cytometry on a PBMC aliquot measured the percentage of naive CD45RAhigh/CD27high T cells. Reading the germline V gene gives CDR1 SGHTA and CDR2 FQGNSA. V is cut by 1 base and J by 9 bases, and the space between the germline ends is 10 bases. From cysteine to phenylalanine, the CDR3 is 12 amino acids long. CDR3 DNA only is kept here, 36 bases in frame from base 1.

Library construction relied on 5' RACE. For sequencing, an Illumina HiSeq 2500 was employed. A second PCR of about 7 to 12 cycles was run with a J-beta primer mix and a sample-barcoded 5' primer. Each TCR beta cDNA molecule received a unique molecular identifier from a template-switch 5' adaptor carrying 12 random nucleotides. Each sample yielded at least 2.5 million CDR3-containing paired-end reads. First-strand cDNA synthesis was performed from all RNA using the Mint cDNA synthesis kit, with priming by a TRBC-specific oligonucleotide. After uracil-DNA glycosylase treatment, a first 18-cycle PCR used universal primers M1SS and BC2_uni_R on all cDNA. From the authors' description of their analysis: For normalization, 1 million high-quality reads were randomly selected from each sample, with every read carrying a distinct molecular identifier. Reads sharing molecular identifiers were discarded rather than binned into consensus sequences. MiTCR, set to a Q25 quality threshold and the strictest error-elimination algorithm, was used for CDR3 identification, clonotype clustering and error correction. A nonparametric unseen species model with Euler transformation was used to estimate a lower bound on total TCR beta diversity. Starting from the raw public reads, TCRdb applied fastp trimming at Q25, assembled clones with MiXCR and retained in-frame beta chains. Under each unique CDR3 protein, matching rows form one entry showing the most common genes and DNA. The V and J calls shown here were made by TCRdb, not taken from the authors' results. The sample profile shows around 800,000 distinct CDR3 sequences; around 25% of them were found once. The ten most abundant clones make up roughly 3.1% of the sample.

This sample was also put to use in a study of T cells of mothers and their children. As described in the second report: Nine systemically healthy Caucasian individuals, comprising three mothers and their six children, were included as donors. cDNA synthesis consumed the entire amount of extracted RNA, loaded at about 1.5 ug RNA in each 15 ul reaction. In the second PCR, the M1S primer introduced both the sample barcodes and 2-4 random nucleotides. Each mother yielded over 9 million TCR beta CDR3 reads and each child roughly 3 million reads. TCR recombination output is similarly shaped by thymic selection in related and unrelated pairs, with a minor effect exerted by inherited differences. Related mother-child pairs always showed normalized repertoire overlap that was slightly higher than in unrelated mother-child pairs, though the difference was never significant. No persistent microchimeric T cell clones were detected, at a sensitivity of 90 to 100 clones per million clonotypes. The study used deep NGS to compare TCR beta repertoires of mothers and children, seeking features distinguishing related mother-child pairs from unrelated individuals. On average, the children were approximately 12 +/- 4 years old, while the mothers were about 37 +/- 4 years old. After adapters were ligated using NEBNext reagents, the libraries underwent 100+100 nt paired-end sequencing on an Illumina HiSeq 2000. Mother and child libraries were prepared a month apart and sequenced in separate runs to prevent cross-contamination. Each donor had between roughly 450,000 and 2,300,000 distinct TCR beta clonotypes identified. Naive TCR beta clonotypes were estimated from low-frequency clonotypes matched to each donor's FACS-determined naive share, without sorting.

The sequencing input was blood. Recombination linked TRBV7-2 to TRBJ2-7; the D gene is unclear. The clonotype was recovered from a boy aged 10-17 years in good health. The DNA reads as follows: TGTGCCAGCAGCTTAGGGTATGGCGTGCAGTACTTC. This gives the protein CASSLGYGVQYF.